This T cell receptor (beta chain) was sequenced for a study of blood T cell repertoires in COVID-19. Across the whole study: In each case, the material was cDNA or gDNA derived from T cells, B-cell-depleted T cells, or PBMCs.

Under the authors' procedure: The authors estimated nucleated cell counts from reference gene primer amplification. Sequenced by immunoSEQ multiplex PCR; TCRdb stores in-frame clones only, minus some. V, J and clone size reflect that table, while D and trimming were determined from the DNA. Of tens of thousands of clones listed, around four fifths are singletons. The V and J ends lost 5 bases and 5 bases respectively, with 9 bases between them. The CDR3 consists of 13 residues. Germline loops: CDR1 PRHDT, CDR2 FYEKMQ (reference sequence). The receptor was derived from a human donor in a cohort sampled during active COVID-19. The sample consisted of peripheral blood. This sequence joins TRBV13 and TRBJ1-4; D is possibly TRBD1 (6 bases). The CDR3 loop reads CASSGTGNEKLFF. The CDR3, as DNA: TGTGCCAGCAGCGGAACAGGGAATGAAAAACTGTTTTTT.